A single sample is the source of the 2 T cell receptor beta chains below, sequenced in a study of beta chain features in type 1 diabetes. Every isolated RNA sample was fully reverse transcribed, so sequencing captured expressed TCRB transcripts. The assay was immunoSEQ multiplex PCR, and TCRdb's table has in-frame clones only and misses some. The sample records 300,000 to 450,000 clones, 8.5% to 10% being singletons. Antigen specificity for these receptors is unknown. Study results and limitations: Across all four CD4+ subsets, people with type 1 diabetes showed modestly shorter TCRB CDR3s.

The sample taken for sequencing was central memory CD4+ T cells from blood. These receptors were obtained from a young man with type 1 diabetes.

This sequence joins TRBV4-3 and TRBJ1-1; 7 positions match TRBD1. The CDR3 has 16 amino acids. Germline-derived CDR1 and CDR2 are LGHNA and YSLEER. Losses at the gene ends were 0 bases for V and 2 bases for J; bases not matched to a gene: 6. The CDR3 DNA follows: TGCGCCAGCAGCCAAGATCCGGAAGGGGGCAACACTGAAGCTTTCTTT. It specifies CASSQDPEGGNTEAFF.

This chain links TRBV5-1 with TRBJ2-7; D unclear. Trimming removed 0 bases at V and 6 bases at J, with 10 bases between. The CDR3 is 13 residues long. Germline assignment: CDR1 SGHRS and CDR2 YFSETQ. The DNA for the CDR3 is TGCGCCAGCAGCTTGGCCTCGGCAGGCGAGCAGTACTTC. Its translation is CASSLASAGEQYF.